The entry below gives a single T cell receptor beta chain sequence along with its context. J gave up 6 bases and V 3 bases, and 9 bases lay outside the gene matches. There are 17 residues in the CDR3. Per the germline V gene, CDR1 is KGHDR and CDR2 is SFDVKD. TCRdb passed the RT-PCR reads through MiXCR, listing each CDR3 protein once. The sample comprises 650,000 to 800,000 distinct CDR3 sequences, over 12% of which are singletons, and just over 3.5% rests with the top ten. This receptor was identified in a female donor in good health, serving as a healthy control. Sequencing was performed on memory CD4+ T cells from blood. The chain joins TRBV24-1 to TRBJ2-1, with TRBD2 matching over 11 bases. The CDR3 loop is CATSDVLAGGPGNEQFF. CDR3 bases: TGTGCCACCAGTGATGTATTAGCGGGAGGGCCTGGCAATGAGCAGTTCTTC.